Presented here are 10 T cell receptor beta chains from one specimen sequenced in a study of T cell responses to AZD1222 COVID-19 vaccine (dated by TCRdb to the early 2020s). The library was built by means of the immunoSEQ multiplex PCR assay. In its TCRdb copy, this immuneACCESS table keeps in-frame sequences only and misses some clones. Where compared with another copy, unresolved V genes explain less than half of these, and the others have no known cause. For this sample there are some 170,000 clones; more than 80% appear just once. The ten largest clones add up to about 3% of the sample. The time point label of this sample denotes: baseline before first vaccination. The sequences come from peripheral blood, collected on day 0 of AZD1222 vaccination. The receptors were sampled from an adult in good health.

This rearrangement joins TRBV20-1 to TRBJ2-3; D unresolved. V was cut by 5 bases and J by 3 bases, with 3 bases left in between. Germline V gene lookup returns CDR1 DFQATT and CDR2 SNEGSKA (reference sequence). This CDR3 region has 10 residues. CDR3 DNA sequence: TGCAGTGCTGAGACAGATACGCAGTATTTT. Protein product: CSAETDTQYF.

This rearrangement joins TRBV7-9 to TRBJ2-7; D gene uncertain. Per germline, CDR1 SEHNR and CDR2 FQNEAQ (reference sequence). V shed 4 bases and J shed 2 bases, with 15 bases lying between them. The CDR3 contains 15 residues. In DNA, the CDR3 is TGTGCCAGCAGCTCCCCTTCGACAAAGACCTACGAGCAGTACTTC. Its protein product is CASSSPSTKTYEQYF.

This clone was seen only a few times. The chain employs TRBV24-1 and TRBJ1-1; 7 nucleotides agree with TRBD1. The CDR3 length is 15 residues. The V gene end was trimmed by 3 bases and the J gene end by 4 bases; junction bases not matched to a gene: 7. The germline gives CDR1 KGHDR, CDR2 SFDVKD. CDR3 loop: CATSDPRQGSTEAFF. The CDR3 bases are TGTGCCACCAGTGATCCCCGACAGGGAAGCACTGAAGCTTTCTTT.

The CDR3 protein is CASSLARATNEKLFF. Written as DNA, the CDR3 is TGCGCCAGCAGCTTGGCCCGGGCAACTAATGAAAAACTGTTTTTT. The V gene is TRBV5-1, the J gene TRBJ1-4; unclear D gene. CDR1 is SGHRS, CDR2 YFSETQ, per germline. This CDR3 contains 15 residues. V was clipped by 0 bases and J by 0 bases, with 6 bases between them. Full variable domain (missing parts from reference TRBV5-1 and TRBJ1-4): KAGVTQTPRYLIKTRGQQVTLSCSPISGHRSVSWYQQTPGQGLQFLFEYFSETQRNKGNFPGRFSGRQFSNSRSEMNVSTLELGDSALYLCASSLARATNEKLFFGSGTQLSVL.

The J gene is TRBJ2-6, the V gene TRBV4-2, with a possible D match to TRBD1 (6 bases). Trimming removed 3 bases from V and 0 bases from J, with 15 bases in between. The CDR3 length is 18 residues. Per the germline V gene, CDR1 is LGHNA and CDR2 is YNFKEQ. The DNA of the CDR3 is TGTGCCAGCAGCCACCGACAGGACCTTTTCTCTGGGGCCAACGTCCTGACTTTC. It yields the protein CASSHRQDLFSGANVLTF.

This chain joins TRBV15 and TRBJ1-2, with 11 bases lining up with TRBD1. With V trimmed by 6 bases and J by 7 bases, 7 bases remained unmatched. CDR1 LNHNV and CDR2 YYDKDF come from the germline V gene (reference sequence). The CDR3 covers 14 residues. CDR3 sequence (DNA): TGTGCCACCAGACCGGACAGGGGGCTCTTTGGCTACACCTTC. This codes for CATRPDRGLFGYTF.

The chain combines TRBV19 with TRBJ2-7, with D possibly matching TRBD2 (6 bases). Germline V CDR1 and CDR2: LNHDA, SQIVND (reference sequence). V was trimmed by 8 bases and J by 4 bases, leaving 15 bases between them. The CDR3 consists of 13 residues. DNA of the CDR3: TGTGCCAGTGCCGACTCTAGCGTATACGAGCAGTACTTC. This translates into CASADSSVYEQYF.

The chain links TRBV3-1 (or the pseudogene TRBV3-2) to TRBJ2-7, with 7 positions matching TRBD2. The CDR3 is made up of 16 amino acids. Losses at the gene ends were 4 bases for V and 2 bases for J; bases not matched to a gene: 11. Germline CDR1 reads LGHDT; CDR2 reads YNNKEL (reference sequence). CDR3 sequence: CASSPGGRINAYEQYF. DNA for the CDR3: TGTGCCAGCAGCCCCGGGGGGAGGATAAACGCCTACGAGCAGTACTTC.

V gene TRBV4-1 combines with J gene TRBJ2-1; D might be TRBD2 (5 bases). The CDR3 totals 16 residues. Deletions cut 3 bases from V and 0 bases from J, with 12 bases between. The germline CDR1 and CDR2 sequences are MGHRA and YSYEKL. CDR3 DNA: TGCGCCAGCAGCCAGCAGACTAACCCCTCCTACAATGAGCAGTTCTTC. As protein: CASSQQTNPSYNEQFF.

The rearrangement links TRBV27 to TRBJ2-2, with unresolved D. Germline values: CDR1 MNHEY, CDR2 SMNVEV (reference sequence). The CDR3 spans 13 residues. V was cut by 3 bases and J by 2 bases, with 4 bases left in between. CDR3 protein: CASSLVNTGELFF. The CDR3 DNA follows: TGTGCCAGCAGTTTGGTAAACACCGGGGAGCTGTTTTTT.